This T cell receptor beta chain came from a study of T cells in Graves' hyperthyroidism and ophthalmopathy. There are 17 residues in the CDR3. CDR1 and CDR2 (germline): DFQATT, SNEGSKA (reference sequence). V lost 3 bases and J lost 2; bases outside the gene matches: 7. This clonotype was recorded at least ten times. Researchers took RNA transcripts and amplified the TCR beta CDR3 regions from them. First-round RT-PCR with HTBI primers amplified the TCR CDR3 region. TCRdb reprocessed the multiplex PCR reads via MiXCR and lists one record per CDR3 protein. The data show 200,000 to 250,000 distinct CDR3 sequences, approximately 25% seen once. Reasons for excluding patients were uncontrolled infection, other autoimmune disease, pregnancy or lactation.

Sequenced sample: blood. The chain is built from TRBV20-1 and TRBJ2-7, with TRBD2 identical over 16 bases. This clonotype was obtained from a woman aged 40 to 49 with Graves' ophthalmopathy. The CDR3 DNA reads as TGCAGTGCTAGCGCTTGGGGACTAGCGGGAGGGCCCTACGAGCAGTACTTC. It is translated as CSASAWGLAGGPYEQYF.